This TCR beta chain was observed in a study of blood T cell repertoires in COVID-19. Looking at the study overall: Specimens from acute and convalescent COVID-19 originated in the United States, Italy and Spain.

Residents of 24 US areas, aged roughly 18 to 89 years, made up the participants. Participant reports of clinical history set cohort assignment. The CDR3 has 12 amino acids. The ends were cut back, 1 base at V and 7 bases at J, with 7 bases in the middle. Germline CDR1 reads MDHEN; CDR2 reads SYDVKM. Methods used by the authors: Estimated nucleated cell counts came from reference gene primer amplification. Generated by immunoSEQ multiplex PCR, the TCRdb table keeps only in-frame clones and is missing some. D and trimming come from the DNA, and the V and J calls and clone size come from that table. The table lists around 250,000 clones, over 80% of them singletons.

This clonotype originated in a man aged 50-60 years who had been exposed to COVID-19. This chain joins TRBV28 and TRBJ1-1, with D tentatively TRBD1 (5 bases). What was sequenced was PBMCs or T cells enriched from blood (not recorded which). The DNA for the CDR3 is TGTGCCAGCAGTTTATACACAGGTGAAGCTTTCTTT. Residues: CASSLYTGEAFF.